The clone carrying this TCR beta chain was seen ten or more times. This entry is derived from a study of early T cells in non-severe SARS-CoV-2 infection. Background on the study: Sequencing was performed on bulk RNA from unsorted whole blood, leaving chains unpaired.

The library protocol tagged individual cDNA molecules with unique molecular identifiers. TCRdb used MiXCR to reprocess the 5' RACE reads, holding one entry per CDR3 protein. The sample carries under 80,000 distinct CDR3 sequences, approximately 13% recorded once. The specimen was whole blood. This receptor was taken from an adult who was a healthcare worker with PCR-confirmed SARS-CoV-2 infection or an uninfected control (not recorded which).

The CDR3 DNA follows: TGCGCCAGCAGCTTGGTCGGGGGGGAGTGGAACGAGCAGTACTTC. Its translation is CASSLVGGEWNEQYF. V gene TRBV5-1 combines with J gene TRBJ2-7, with 8 bases lining up with TRBD2. Germline-derived CDR1 and CDR2 are SGHRS and YFSETQ. This CDR3 spans 15 amino acids. V was pared by 0 bases and J by 5 bases, with 7 bases of the junction left unmatched.